The 24 T cell receptor beta chains reported below all come from one sample, sequenced in a study of blood T cell repertoires in COVID-19. The repertoire was sequenced with immunoSEQ multiplex PCR; TCRdb's copy has only in-frame clones and lacks some. Altogether roughly 350,000 clones are present, around 86% being singletons, with the ten largest covering around 6%. Sequencing was done on a sample of peripheral blood. These TCRs come from a woman aged 45-60 years with COVID-19, enrolled during active disease.

The chain recombines TRBV7-9 with TRBJ1-3, with D possibly matching TRBD1 (5 bases). This CDR3 comprises 14 residues. Germline values: CDR1 SEHNR, CDR2 FQNEAQ (reference sequence). Deletions cut 0 bases from V and 2 bases from J, with 5 bases between. CDR3 sequence (DNA): TGTGCCAGCAGCTTAGCAGGGGCTGGAAACACCATATATTTT. Protein: CASSLAGAGNTIYF.

The chain is built from TRBV2 and TRBJ1-2; 8 positions match TRBD1. Germline CDR1 reads SNHLY; CDR2 reads FYNNEI. CDR3 size: 15 residues. J gave up 6 bases and V 2 bases, and 8 bases lay outside the gene matches. The CDR3 nucleotides are TGTGCCAGCAGTGAACTAGGGCAGGGGGCCAATGGCTACACCTTC. Translated: CASSELGQGANGYTF. Full variable domain (rest looked up from reference TRBV2 and TRBJ1-2): EPEVTQTPSHQVTQMGQEVILRCVPISNHLYFYWYRQILGQKVEFLVSFYNNEISEKSEIFDDQFSVERPDGSNFTLKIRSTKLEDSAMYFCASSELGQGANGYTFGSGTRLTVV.

The V and J genes are TRBV11-2 and TRBJ2-2, with D possibly TRBD1 on 6 matching bases. The CDR3 covers 16 residues. The ends were cut back, 5 bases at V and 0 bases at J, with 13 bases in the middle. Germline CDR1 is SGHAT and CDR2 is FQNNGV. For the CDR3, the DNA is TGTGCCAGCAGCAGAGGACAGACAACGAACACCGGGGAGCTGTTTTTT. This gives the protein CASSRGQTTNTGELFF.

Concerning this clone itself: The junction shows a germline mismatch at one end, possibly a read error. The chain carries TRBV5-4 and TRBJ2-5; 11 bases map to TRBD2. The CDR3 loop spans 15 amino acids. The V gene's germline CDR1 is SGHNT and CDR2 YYREEE (reference sequence). Here the CDR3 DNA reads TGTGCCAGCAGGTTGGGACTAGCGGTCCAAGAGACCCAGTACTTC. Protein product: CASRLGLAVQETQYF.

A remark on this clone: The same CDR3 also results from other DNA sequences found in this sample. The rearrangement links TRBV24-1 to TRBJ2-7, with TRBD1 identical over 8 bases. Germline values: CDR1 KGHDR, CDR2 SFDVKD. This CDR3 is built from 15 residues. V shed 4 bases, J shed 4 bases, and the junction held 8 bases outside the gene matches. CDR3 sequence: CATSDPGTGGYEQYF. The CDR3 DNA sequence: TGTGCCACCAGTGACCCGGGGACAGGCGGTTACGAGCAGTACTTC.

The rearrangement joins TRBV7-9 to TRBJ1-1, with a possible D match to TRBD1 (6 bases). CDR1 and CDR2 (germline): SEHNR, FQNEAQ (reference sequence). The CDR3 contains 15 residues. The V and J ends lost 1 base and 2 bases respectively, with 11 bases between them. CDR3 loop: CASSLGRGANTEAFF. The CDR3 bases are TGTGCCAGCAGCTTAGGCAGGGGAGCCAACACTGAAGCTTTCTTT.

As DNA, the CDR3 is TGCAGTGCTAGTAATCCGGGGACACGACTCTACGAGCAGTACTTC. Its translation: CSASNPGTRLYEQYF. The rearrangement joins TRBV20-1 to TRBJ2-7, with D perhaps matching TRBD1 (6 bases). There are 15 residues in the CDR3. Trimming cost V 3 bases and J 3 bases, with 18 bases left between them. Germline loops: CDR1 DFQATT, CDR2 SNEGSKA (reference sequence).

The J gene is TRBJ1-1, the V gene TRBV18; 7 bases map to TRBD1. The CDR3 is 17 residues long. V trimming: 2 bases; J trimming: 1 base; junction bases outside the gene matches: 10. The V gene's germline CDR1 is KGHSH and CDR2 LQKENI. CDR3 sequence: CASSPTARQGRNTEAFF. The DNA for the CDR3 is TGTGCCAGCTCACCAACAGCCCGACAGGGAAGGAACACTGAAGCTTTCTTT.

This chain uses TRBV3-1 (or the pseudogene TRBV3-2) with TRBJ2-3; D possibly corresponds to TRBD2 (5 bases). V was shortened by 1 base and J by 14 bases, with 13 bases between the two germline ends. This CDR3 is 12 amino acids long. Germline CDR1 is LGHDT and CDR2 is YNNKEL (reference sequence). This CDR3 reads CASSQGRGSSYF. CDR3 nucleotides: TGTGCCAGCAGCCAAGGACGAGGGTCGTCGTATTTT.

This chain connects TRBV4-2 to TRBJ2-5, with a tentative D call TRBD1 (6 bases). From germline, CDR1 is LGHNA and CDR2 YNFKEQ. V was cut by 2 bases and J by 5 bases, with 12 bases left in between. There are 14 residues in the CDR3. The CDR3 DNA reads as TGTGCCAGCAGCCAACCAGTGGGGGCGGAGACCCAGTACTTC. It translates to CASSQPVGAETQYF.

The chain recombines TRBV19 with TRBJ2-3; possibly TRBD2 for D (6 bases). Trimming took 6 bases from V and 1 from J, leaving 14 bases between them. The CDR3 totals 15 residues. From germline, CDR1 is LNHDA and CDR2 SQIVND (reference sequence). CDR3 sequence reads: CASSSYGGGTDTQYF. In DNA form, the CDR3 reads TGTGCCAGTAGCTCCTACGGAGGGGGCACAGATACGCAGTATTTT.

The V call is TRBV30, the J call TRBJ2-4; 7 nucleotides agree with TRBD2. With V trimmed by 5 bases and J by 7 bases, 14 bases remained unmatched. The CDR3 length is 15 residues. Germline V gene lookup returns CDR1 GTSNPN and CDR2 SVGIG (reference sequence). This CDR3 reads CAWSQPMGGWNIQYF. The CDR3 DNA sequence: TGTGCCTGGTCTCAACCCATGGGGGGGTGGAACATTCAGTACTTC.

The rearrangement joins TRBV5-1 to TRBJ2-3; 11 bases are a match to TRBD2. This CDR3 has 16 amino acids. The V gene's germline CDR1 is SGHRS and CDR2 YFSETQ. The V segment lost 4 bases and the J segment 3 bases; nucleotides outside the gene matches: 7. CDR3 protein: CASSPPRLAGTDTQYF. CDR3 bases: TGCGCCAGCAGCCCGCCCCGACTAGCGGGGACAGATACGCAGTATTTT.

The J gene is TRBJ1-4, the V gene TRBV2; tentatively, D is TRBD1 (5 bases). This CDR3 comprises 14 residues. The germline V gene has CDR1 SNHLY and CDR2 FYNNEI. The V gene lost 8 bases and the J gene lost 8 bases, with 18 bases spanning the gap. CDR3 nucleotides: TGTGCCAGCCGGTGGACCCCACGACAGGAAAAACTGTTTTTT. Amino acids: CASRWTPRQEKLFF.

This chain links TRBV24-1 with TRBJ1-2; D might be TRBD1 (6 bases). The ends were cut back, 4 bases at V and 4 bases at J, with 15 bases in the middle. Per the germline V gene, CDR1 is KGHDR and CDR2 is SFDVKD. CDR3 size: 15 residues. CDR3 coding DNA: TGTGCCACCAGTGAACGACAGGCGGAGCTCTATGGCTACACCTTC. Translation: CATSERQAELYGYTF.

V usage is TRBV7-9 and J usage is TRBJ1-3, with 9 bases lining up with TRBD1. This CDR3 comprises 16 residues. Germline CDR1 and CDR2: SEHNR and FQNEAQ (reference sequence). J gave up 2 bases and V 2 bases, and 4 bases lay outside the gene matches. The CDR3 DNA is TGTGCCAGCAGCTTAACAGGGGGCCTTCCTGGAAACACCATATATTTT. Translated: CASSLTGGLPGNTIYF.

The chain has TRBV19 and TRBJ2-3, with 8 bases fitting TRBD2. Per germline, CDR1 LNHDA and CDR2 SQIVND (reference sequence). Trimming took 2 bases from V and 4 from J; bases not matched to a gene: 8. The CDR3 is made up of 16 amino acids. The CDR3 sequence: CASSISPGLGADTQYF. The CDR3 DNA is TGTGCCAGTAGTATAAGCCCGGGACTAGGAGCAGATACGCAGTATTTT.

The chain joins TRBV24-1 to TRBJ2-7; unclear D gene. This CDR3 contains 14 residues. From germline, CDR1 is KGHDR and CDR2 SFDVKD. Trimming removed 3 bases at V and 2 bases at J, with 10 bases between. DNA for the CDR3: TGTGCCACCAGTGATCCAAATTTTCCCTACGAGCAGTACTTC. Translating gives CATSDPNFPYEQYF.

V and J are TRBV5-4 and TRBJ2-1, with D possibly matching TRBD1 (6 bases). CDR1 and CDR2 (germline): SGHNT, YYREEE (reference sequence). The CDR3 is made up of 14 amino acids. Between the trimmed V and J ends, which lost 4 bases and 9 bases, there was a span of 17 bases. The CDR3, as DNA: TGTGCCAGCAGCAGTGAGACAGGTTTGACTGAGCAGTTCTTC. Translating it yields CASSSETGLTEQFF.

This chain joins TRBV18 and TRBJ1-1; D call uncertain. Germline loops: CDR1 KGHSH, CDR2 LQKENI. The CDR3 consists of 14 residues. Trimming removed 3 bases at V and 0 bases at J, with 8 bases between. Written as DNA, the CDR3 is TGTGCCAGCTCACCGGCTGTTATGAACACTGAAGCTTTCTTT. Protein: CASSPAVMNTEAFF.

This chain uses TRBV5-5 with TRBJ2-1, with D possibly matching TRBD2 (6 bases). CDR3 length equals 12 residues. V was shortened by 7 bases and J by 12 bases, with 17 bases between the two germline ends. Per the germline V gene, CDR1 is SGHKS and CDR2 is YYEKEE (reference sequence). As DNA, the CDR3 is TGTGCCAGCGGTTCGGGCCTCGGGGGGCAGTTCTTC. Protein sequence: CASGSGLGGQFF.

V usage is TRBV13 and J usage is TRBJ2-1; 11 bases are shared with TRBD1. The CDR3 length is 15 residues. Germline assignment: CDR1 PRHDT and CDR2 FYEKMQ (reference sequence). V trimming: 0 bases; J trimming: 10 bases; junction bases outside the gene matches: 5. Here the CDR3 DNA reads TGTGCCAGCAGCTTAGGCGTAGGGACAGGGGGAGAGCAGTTCTTC. As protein: CASSLGVGTGGEQFF.

The V call is TRBV5-6, the J call TRBJ1-5, with TRBD1 identical over 9 bases. This CDR3 comprises 19 residues. Germline CDR1 SGHDT, CDR2 YYEEEE. V shed 1 base and J 0 bases; nucleotides not matched to a gene: 11. In DNA, the CDR3 is TGTGCCAGCAGCTTGTCGATCGGGACAGGGATTTATAGCAATCAGCCCCAGCATTTT. It codes for CASSLSIGTGIYSNQPQHF.

This chain links TRBV30 with TRBJ2-2, with TRBD2 identical over 8 bases. The CDR3 has 18 amino acids. The V and J ends lost 8 bases and 3 bases, in that order; junction bases with no gene match: 20. Germline V CDR1 and CDR2: GTSNPN, SVGIG (reference sequence). CDR3 sequence: CAPTLKLSGSVDTGELFF. CDR3 nucleotides: TGTGCCCCTACGCTGAAACTGAGCGGGAGCGTCGACACCGGGGAGCTGTTTTTT.